These 9 T cell receptor beta chains share one sample of origin, sequenced in a study of CD8 T cells in ankylosing spondylitis. MiXCR was run by TCRdb on the 5' RACE reads, yielding one entry per CDR3 protein. The table has 250,000 to 400,000 distinct CDR3 sequences, 11% seen once; the top ten hold roughly 9%. The source material was blood, either unsorted or a sorted T cell fraction (not recorded which). The origin of the receptors is a female donor with ankylosing spondylitis or in good health (not recorded which).

This clonotype was picked up many times. V is TRBV20-1 and J is TRBJ1-5; 8 nucleotides agree with TRBD1. The CDR3 runs to 14 residues. Germline V gene lookup returns CDR1 DFQATT and CDR2 SNEGSKA (reference sequence). With V trimmed by 5 bases and J by 2 bases, 5 bases remained unmatched. The CDR3 DNA sequence: TGCAGTGCTGACAGGGGAATCGGCAATCAGCCCCAGCATTTT. It yields the protein CSADRGIGNQPQHF.

This clonotype was recorded many times. The chain joins TRBV5-1 to TRBJ1-1; unclear D gene. The CDR3 runs 14 residues. The germline V and J ends were trimmed by 1 base and 4 bases, with 11 bases remaining between them. Germline CDR1 and CDR2: SGHRS and YFSETQ. The CDR3 DNA reads as TGCGCCAGCAGCTTGAGACAAGTGGGCACTGAAGCTTTCTTT. Its translation: CASSLRQVGTEAFF.

This clonotype was recorded at least ten times. This rearrangement joins TRBV20-1 to TRBJ2-7; TRBD2 aligns across 15 bases. Germline lookup yields CDR1 DFQATT and CDR2 SNEGSKA (reference sequence). After removal of 5 bases from V and 6 bases from J, the junction contained 5 bases not matched to a gene. This CDR3 spans 14 amino acids. CDR3 loop: CSAQRTSGRAEQYF. In DNA form, the CDR3 reads TGCAGTGCTCAAAGGACTAGCGGGAGGGCCGAGCAGTACTTC.

This clonotype was seen ten or more times. The rearrangement uses TRBV6-5 and TRBJ2-7; 10 bases map to TRBD1. The V and J ends lost 1 base and 4 bases, in that order; junction bases with no gene match: 1. Looked up from germline, CDR1 is MNHEY and CDR2 is SVGAGI. The CDR3 covers 14 residues. The CDR3 here is CASSYLGQGYEQYF. DNA of the CDR3: TGTGCCAGCAGTTACTTGGGACAGGGGTACGAGCAGTACTTC.

This clonotype was seen repeatedly, ten times or more. The rearrangement uses TRBV5-1 and TRBJ2-3, with 8 bases aligning to TRBD2. The CDR3 covers 16 residues. The germline V gene has CDR1 SGHRS and CDR2 YFSETQ. Trimming cost V 0 bases and J 1 base; bases outside gene matches: 4. This CDR3 reads CASSLAISGGTDTQYF. The CDR3 DNA reads as TGCGCCAGCAGCTTGGCCATTAGCGGGGGCACAGATACGCAGTATTTT.

The sample holds a few counts of this clonotype. The chain uses TRBV7-8 and TRBJ2-3, with TRBD1 matching over 8 bases. Looked up from germline, CDR1 is SGHVS and CDR2 is FQNEAQ. The CDR3 spans 15 residues. V was pared by 5 bases and J by 4 bases, with 8 bases of the junction left unmatched. The CDR3 bases are TGTGCCAGCAGCCCCCGACAGGGGCGGGCAGATACGCAGTATTTT. This encodes CASSPRQGRADTQYF.

This clonotype was recorded a few times. V and J are TRBV5-1 and TRBJ2-7, with 7 bases fitting TRBD1. Germline loops: CDR1 SGHRS, CDR2 YFSETQ. CDR3 length: 15 amino acids. Trimming took 3 bases from V and 4 from J; bases not matched to a gene: 10. The DNA for the CDR3 is TGCGCCAGCAGCTCCGGACAGGTATTCCCTTACGAGCAGTACTTC. Translation: CASSSGQVFPYEQYF.

This clonotype was detected ten times or more. V usage is TRBV6-1 and J usage is TRBJ2-3; 7 nucleotides line up with TRBD1. V lost 8 bases and J lost 3; bases outside the gene matches: 8. The germline gives CDR1 MNHNS, CDR2 SASEGT. The CDR3 loop spans 14 amino acids. DNA for the CDR3: TGTGCCAGCGGGATCGGACAGGCGACAGATACGCAGTATTTT. It is translated as CASGIGQATDTQYF.

CDR3 in amino acids: CASSGITGGPDTQYF. CDR3 nucleotide sequence: TGTGCCAGTAGCGGAATCACCGGGGGGCCCGATACGCAGTATTTT. The chain recombines TRBV19 with TRBJ2-3; TRBD2 might be the D (7 bases). Looked up from germline, CDR1 is LNHDA and CDR2 is SQIVND (reference sequence). The germline V and J ends were trimmed by 6 bases and 6 bases, with 19 bases remaining between them. The CDR3 sequence is 15 residues long.